Detailed here is one TCR beta chain. Its antigen is not identified. This sample is drawn from a study of response to subunit inactivated influenza vaccine. The CDR3 spans 16 residues. Trimming stripped 1 base from V and 0 bases from J, with 9 bases between. Germline V gene lookup returns CDR1 LGHNA and CDR2 YNFKEQ. Broader study findings: Few new T cells, the authors suggested, are recruited by each seasonal influenza vaccination.

TCRdb reprocessed the RT-PCR reads with MiXCR, giving one entry per CDR3 protein. Of more than 450,000 distinct CDR3 sequences in the sample, over 9.5% were seen once. This sample comprised PBMCs from blood, obtained on the day of vaccination. The V and J genes are TRBV4-2 and TRBJ2-2; D is ambiguous. The TCR originated in a man aged 45-65 years who received an inactivated influenza vaccine. CDR3 nucleotide sequence: TGTGCCAGCAGCCAAGGGTTGTCAACGAACACCGGGGAGCTGTTTTTT. Translated, it gives CASSQGLSTNTGELFF.